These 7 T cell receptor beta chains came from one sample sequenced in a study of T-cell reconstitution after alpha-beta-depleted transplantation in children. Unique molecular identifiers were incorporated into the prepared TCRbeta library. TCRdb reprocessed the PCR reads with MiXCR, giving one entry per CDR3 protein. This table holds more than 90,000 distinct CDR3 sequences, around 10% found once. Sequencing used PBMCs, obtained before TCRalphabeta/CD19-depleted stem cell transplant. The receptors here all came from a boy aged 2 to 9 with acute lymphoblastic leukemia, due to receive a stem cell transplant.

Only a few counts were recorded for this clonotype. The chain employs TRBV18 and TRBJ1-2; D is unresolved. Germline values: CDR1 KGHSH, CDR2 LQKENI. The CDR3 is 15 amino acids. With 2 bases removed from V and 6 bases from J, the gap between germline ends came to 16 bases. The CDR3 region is CASSPNANAGDGYTF. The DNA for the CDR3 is TGTGCCAGCTCACCAAATGCCAACGCCGGGGATGGCTACACCTTC.

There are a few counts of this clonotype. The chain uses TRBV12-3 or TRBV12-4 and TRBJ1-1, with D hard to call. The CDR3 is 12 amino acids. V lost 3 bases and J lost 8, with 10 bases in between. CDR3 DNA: TGTGCCAGCAGTTTTAGTACAGCCGAAGCTTTCTTT. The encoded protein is CASSFSTAEAFF.

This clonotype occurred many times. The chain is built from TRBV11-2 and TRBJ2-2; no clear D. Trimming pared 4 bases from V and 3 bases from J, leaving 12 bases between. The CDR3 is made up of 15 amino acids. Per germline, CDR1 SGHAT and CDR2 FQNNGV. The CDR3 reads CASSSRVGYTGELFF. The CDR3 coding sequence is TGTGCCAGCAGCTCTAGGGTGGGGTACACCGGGGAGCTGTTTTTT.

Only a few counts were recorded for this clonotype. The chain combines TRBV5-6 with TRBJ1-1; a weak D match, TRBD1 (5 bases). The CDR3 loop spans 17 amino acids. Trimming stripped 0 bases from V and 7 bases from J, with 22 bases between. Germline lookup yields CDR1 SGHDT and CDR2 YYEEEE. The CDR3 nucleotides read TGTGCCAGCAGCTTGGAGTTGGGCGGGGCGGGTTACGGTGAAGCTTTCTTT. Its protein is CASSLELGGAGYGEAFF.

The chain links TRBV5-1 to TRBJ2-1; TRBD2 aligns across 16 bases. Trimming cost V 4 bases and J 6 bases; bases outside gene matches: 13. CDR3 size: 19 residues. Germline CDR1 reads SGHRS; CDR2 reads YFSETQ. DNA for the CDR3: TGCGCCAGCAGCCTAAATATCCCGGGACTAGCGGGAGGGCCCAATGAGCAGTTCTTC. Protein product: CASSLNIPGLAGGPNEQFF.

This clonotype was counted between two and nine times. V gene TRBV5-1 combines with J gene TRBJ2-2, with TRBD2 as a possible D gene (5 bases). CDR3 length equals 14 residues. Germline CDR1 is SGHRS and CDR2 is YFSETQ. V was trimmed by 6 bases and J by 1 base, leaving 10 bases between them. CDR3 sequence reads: CASKEEVNTGELFF. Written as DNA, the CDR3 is TGCGCCAGCAAGGAGGAGGTGAACACCGGGGAGCTGTTTTTT.

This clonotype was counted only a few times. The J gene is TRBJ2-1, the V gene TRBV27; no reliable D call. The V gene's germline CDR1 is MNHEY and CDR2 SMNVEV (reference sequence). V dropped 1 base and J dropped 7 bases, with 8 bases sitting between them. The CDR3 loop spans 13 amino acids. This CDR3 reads CASSLFKANEQFF. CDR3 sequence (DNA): TGTGCCAGCAGTTTATTTAAAGCTAATGAGCAGTTCTTC.